These 31 T cell receptor beta chains were sequenced from one sample in a study of STAT3 mutations in large granular lymphocyte leukemia. Broader study findings: In T-cell large granular lymphocyte leukemia, about half of patients showed multiple immunodominant subclonotypes.

TCRdb's copy holds only in-frame clones and misses some; the assay was immunoSEQ multiplex PCR. The sample records under 35,000 clones, around three quarters being singletons. For these TCRs, the target antigens are not known. Sequenced material: peripheral blood mononuclear cells. The receptors originated from a woman between 45 and 60 years old with T-cell large granular lymphocyte leukemia. Some clones in this sample may be carry-over from other donors' samples.

The rearrangement links TRBV4-2 to TRBJ1-3, with no clear D. The V end was cut by 1 base, the J end by 4 bases, with 5 bases between. This CDR3 has 13 residues. The germline V gene encodes CDR1 LGHNA and CDR2 YNFKEQ. CDR3 protein: CASSQVSGNTIYF. Written as DNA, the CDR3 is TGTGCCAGCAGCCAAGTTTCAGGAAACACCATATATTTT.

This clone occurred a few times. The chain is built from TRBV30 and TRBJ1-2; D not certain. V was pared by 2 bases and J by 2 bases, with 15 bases between. This CDR3 contains 15 residues. From germline, CDR1 is GTSNPN and CDR2 SVGIG (reference sequence). The CDR3 reads CAWSYPPNWNYGYTF. The CDR3, as DNA: TGTGCCTGGAGTTACCCCCCTAATTGGAACTATGGCTACACCTTC. Full variable domain (missing parts from reference TRBV30 and TRBJ1-2): SQTIHQWPATLVQPVGSPLSLECTVEGTSNPNLYWYRQAAGRGLQLLFYSVGIGQISSEVPQNLSASRPQDRQFILSSKKLLLSDSGFYLCAWSYPPNWNYGYTFGSGTRLTVV.

This clone was picked up one time. The DNA of the CDR3 is TGCGCCAGCAGCTTGGCCCAGGGGAACACTGAAGCTTTCTTT. Residues: CASSLAQGNTEAFF. The V and J genes are TRBV5-1 and TRBJ1-1; tentatively, D is TRBD1 (5 bases). The CDR3 is 14 amino acids. Trimming removed 0 bases at V and 1 base at J, with 7 bases between. Germline V gene sequence: CDR1 SGHRS, CDR2 YFSETQ.

The V call is TRBV19, the J call TRBJ2-7, with D perhaps matching TRBD1 (6 bases). Germline loops: CDR1 LNHDA, CDR2 SQIVND (reference sequence). This CDR3 is 15 amino acids long. Trimming shortened V by 1 base and J by 1 base, and 11 bases separated the two germline ends. CDR3 loop: CASSIGGQRSYEQYF. The CDR3 DNA is TGTGCCAGTAGTATAGGCGGACAGCGATCCTACGAGCAGTACTTC.

The J gene is TRBJ2-1, the V gene TRBV18; weak D call: TRBD2 (5 bases). Germline-derived CDR1 and CDR2 are KGHSH and LQKENI. V dropped 2 bases and J dropped 6 bases, with 11 bases sitting between them. This CDR3 has 14 residues. As DNA, the CDR3 is TGTGCCAGCTCACCAGTAAACGGGATCAATGAGCAGTTCTTC. It specifies CASSPVNGINEQFF.

This clone was observed a handful of times. This chain joins TRBV7-2 and TRBJ1-3; D is possibly TRBD1 (6 bases). V was trimmed by 4 bases and J by 3 bases, leaving 19 bases between them. The germline gives CDR1 SGHTA, CDR2 FQGNSA. This CDR3 comprises 17 residues. This CDR3 reads CASSYRHRVGLGNTIYF. The CDR3 DNA reads TGTGCCAGCAGCTACCGCCACAGGGTAGGACTTGGAAACACCATATATTTT.

The chain recombines TRBV5-6 with TRBJ2-3, with 8 bases matching TRBD1. The CDR3 runs 14 residues. Germline CDR1 SGHDT, CDR2 YYEEEE. Trimming cost V 5 bases and J 6 bases; bases outside gene matches: 8. The DNA for the CDR3 is TGTGCCAGCAGGTATCAGGGGGCATCGGATACGCAGTATTTT. Its translation is CASRYQGASDTQYF.

The chain is built from TRBV18 and TRBJ1-5; D may be TRBD1 (5 bases). CDR1 KGHSH and CDR2 LQKENI come from the germline V gene. The V end was cut by 6 bases, the J end by 0 bases, with 12 bases between. This CDR3 has 15 residues. In DNA form, the CDR3 reads TGTGCCAGCTCCCTGGGGCAGCCTAGCAATCAGCCCCAGCATTTT. Translating it yields CASSLGQPSNQPQHF.

This chain joins TRBV18 and TRBJ2-7; the D gene is possibly TRBD1 (7 bases). The germline V and J ends were trimmed by 5 bases and 5 bases, with 16 bases remaining between them. The CDR3 totals 14 residues. Germline V lookup: CDR1 KGHSH, CDR2 LQKENI. The CDR3 sequence: CASSSRQGGHEQYF. The DNA for the CDR3 is TGTGCCAGCTCATCTCGACAGGGAGGCCACGAGCAGTACTTC.

This clone was counted a few times. This chain uses TRBV7-2 with TRBJ2-4; tentative D call: TRBD2 (5 bases). The CDR3 extends over 14 amino acids. The ends were cut back, 3 bases at V and 10 bases at J, with 16 bases in the middle. Looked up from germline, CDR1 is SGHTA and CDR2 is FQGNSA. The CDR3 sequence: CASSFPEEAGIQYF. For the CDR3, the DNA is TGTGCCAGCAGCTTTCCCGAGGAGGCGGGTATTCAGTACTTC.

This chain links TRBV7-8 with TRBJ2-2; the D gene is possibly TRBD2 (6 bases). The CDR3 contains 15 residues. Germline CDR1 is SGHVS and CDR2 is FQNEAQ. V lost 4 bases and J 5 bases, leaving 14 bases between the germline ends. CDR3 bases: TGTGCCAGCAGCTCCGGGACTGCTAGGACCGGGGAGCTGTTTTTT. It specifies CASSSGTARTGELFF. The full variable domain, with the rest looked up from reference TRBV7-8 and TRBJ2-2, is GAGVSQSPRYKVAKRGQDVALRCDPISGHVSLFWYQQALGQGPEFLTYFQNEAQLDKSGLPSDRFFAERPEGSVSTLKIQRTQQEDSAVYLCASSSGTARTGELFFGEGSRLTVL.

CDR3 sequence reads: CASRLDGNYGYTF. CDR3 nucleotide sequence: TGTGCCAGCAGACTAGACGGGAACTATGGCTACACCTTC. The chain combines TRBV6-5 with TRBJ1-2, with D hard to call. CDR1 and CDR2 (germline): MNHEY, SVGAGI. Trimming removed 6 bases from V and 2 bases from J, with 10 bases in between. There are 13 residues in the CDR3.

This clone was found a few times. This chain uses TRBV18 with TRBJ1-4; no clear D gene. Between the trimmed V and J ends, which lost 5 bases and 0 bases, there was a span of 4 bases. This CDR3 is built from 13 residues. Germline CDR1 and CDR2: KGHSH and LQKENI. The CDR3 DNA sequence: TGTGCCAGCTCAAGATCAACTAATGAAAAACTGTTTTTT. It yields the protein CASSRSTNEKLFF. The full variable domain, completed using reference TRBV18 and TRBJ1-4, is NAGVMQNPRHLVRRRGQEARLRCSPMKGHSHVYWYRQLPEEGLKFMVYLQKENIIDESGMPKERFSAEFPKEGPSILRIQQVVRGDSAAYFCASSRSTNEKLFFGSGTQLSVL.

The chain couples TRBV6-6 to TRBJ1-4; tentatively, D is TRBD1 (6 bases). Germline V gives CDR1 MNHNY, CDR2 SVGAGI (reference sequence). Trimming removed 5 bases at V and 7 bases at J, with 11 bases between. The CDR3 has 13 amino acids. The DNA of the CDR3 is TGTGCCAGCAGTCCCGGACAGCTTGAAAAACTGTTTTTT. Protein product: CASSPGQLEKLFF.

The CDR3 DNA reads TGTGCCAGCAGCTTAGGGACAGGGGAGACCCAGTACTTC. Translating gives CASSLGTGETQYF. The chain uses TRBV7-2 and TRBJ2-5; 8 bases match TRBD1. The CDR3 sequence is 13 residues long. Germline V CDR1 and CDR2: SGHTA, FQGNSA. Trimming at V came to 1 base and at J to 5 bases, leaving 0 bases not matched to a gene.

The CDR3 region has the DNA TGTGCCACCGCCCCCAAGGGCGGAAGGTCGTACAATGAGCAGTTCTTC. Translated, it gives CATAPKGGRSYNEQFF. The chain links TRBV7-9 to TRBJ2-1; D remains ambiguous. Germline V lookup: CDR1 SEHNR, CDR2 FQNEAQ (reference sequence). The CDR3 is 16 amino acids. V was trimmed by 10 bases and J by 4 bases, leaving 23 bases between them.

The CDR3 bases are TGTGCCAGCAGTGATTACCGGAACACTGAAGCTTTCTTT. Translated: CASSDYRNTEAFF. The chain links TRBV25-1 to TRBJ1-1; no reliable D call. The ends were cut back, 3 bases at V and 1 base at J, with 6 bases in the middle. The CDR3 is 13 residues long. Germline-derived CDR1 and CDR2 are MGHDK and SYGVNS.

This chain uses TRBV2 with TRBJ1-3; weak D call: TRBD1 (6 bases). Trimming left V 6 bases short and J 2 bases short, with 14 bases between. CDR3 length: 15 amino acids. The germline V gene has CDR1 SNHLY and CDR2 FYNNEI. The CDR3 DNA reads as TGTGCCAGCAGCTCGGGGGGGGCTACTGGAAACACCATATATTTT. It specifies CASSSGGATGNTIYF. The full variable domain, completed using reference TRBV2 and TRBJ1-3, is EPEVTQTPSHQVTQMGQEVILRCVPISNHLYFYWYRQILGQKVEFLVSFYNNEISEKSEIFDDQFSVERPDGSNFTLKIRSTKLEDSAMYFCASSSGGATGNTIYFGEGSWLTVV.

The chain links TRBV5-6 to TRBJ2-7; 9 bases line up with TRBD1. This CDR3 spans 18 amino acids. Trimming at V came to 0 bases and at J to 4 bases, leaving 14 bases not matched to a gene. Germline values: CDR1 SGHDT, CDR2 YYEEEE. CDR3 nucleotide sequence: TGTGCCAGCAGCTTGGGGGGTAGGGACAGGGTCATTTCTTACGAGCAGTACTTC. This codes for CASSLGGRDRVISYEQYF.

CDR3 in DNA: TGTGCGCTGGACCCCCTGTTCGGCTACACCTTC. Its translation: CALDPLFGYTF. The chain has TRBV30 and TRBJ1-2; D is uncertain. This CDR3 has 11 amino acids. Per the germline V gene, CDR1 is GTSNPN and CDR2 is SVGIG (reference sequence).

The rearrangement links TRBV7-9 to TRBJ2-5; 14 bases match TRBD2. The germline CDR1 and CDR2 sequences are SEHNR and FQNEAQ (reference sequence). V dropped 3 bases and J dropped 5; count of bases not matched to a gene: 5. This CDR3 contains 16 residues. This chain's CDR3 is CASSFPGLAGVETQYF. In DNA, the CDR3 is TGTGCCAGCAGCTTCCCGGGACTAGCGGGAGTGGAGACCCAGTACTTC.

This chain connects TRBV18 to TRBJ2-4; no firm D call. Germline V gene sequence: CDR1 KGHSH, CDR2 LQKENI. Trimming shortened V by 2 bases and J by 4 bases, and 6 bases separated the two germline ends. CDR3 length: 13 residues. The CDR3 sequence is CASSPDSKNIQYF. CDR3 in DNA: TGTGCCAGCTCACCAGATAGTAAAAACATTCAGTACTTC.

This chain joins TRBV29-1 and TRBJ2-7, with 10 bases aligning to TRBD1. After removal of 5 bases from V and 1 base from J, the junction contained 8 bases not matched to a gene. Per germline, CDR1 SQVTM and CDR2 ANQGSEA. The CDR3 spans 15 residues. The CDR3 DNA follows: TGCAGCGTTCGACAGGGGGCGGGCGCATCCTACGAGCAGTACTTC. Translation: CSVRQGAGASYEQYF.

CDR3 nucleotides: TGCGCCAGCAGCAGGTGGGGGAAAAACACCGGGGAGCTGTTTTTT. Protein sequence: CASSRWGKNTGELFF. V is TRBV5-1 and J is TRBJ2-2, with D perhaps assigned TRBD1 or TRBD2 (5 bases each). The CDR3 has 15 residues. Per the germline V gene, CDR1 is SGHRS and CDR2 is YFSETQ. The V end lost 4 bases, the J end lost 2 bases, and 12 bases lay between the germline ends.

V gene TRBV7-9 combines with J gene TRBJ1-1, with 11 bases that match TRBD1. Germline CDR1 and CDR2: SEHNR and FQNEAQ (reference sequence). V dropped 5 bases and J dropped 4; count of bases not matched to a gene: 6. This CDR3 contains 15 residues. CDR3 coding DNA: TGTGCCAGCAGCGGTGGACAGGGGGCGTTCACTGAAGCTTTCTTT. Translated: CASSGGQGAFTEAFF.

The CDR3 protein is CASSLASSGKRETQYF. The CDR3 DNA is TGCGCCAGCAGCTTGGCGTCTAGCGGGAAACGAGAGACCCAGTACTTC. The chain combines TRBV5-1 with TRBJ2-5, with 9 bases matching TRBD2. Trimming removed 0 bases from V and 4 bases from J; junction bases left unmatched: 7. The CDR3 totals 16 residues. Looked up from germline, CDR1 is SGHRS and CDR2 is YFSETQ.

The chain recombines TRBV27 with TRBJ1-2; D is possibly TRBD1 (5 bases). Germline V gives CDR1 MNHEY, CDR2 SMNVEV (reference sequence). V was pared by 0 bases and J by 6 bases, with 20 bases between. This CDR3 comprises 17 residues. CDR3 DNA: TGTGCCAGCAGTTTATCCGGACCCGGGCCAGGGATCGATGGCTACACCTTC. As protein: CASSLSGPGPGIDGYTF.

V is TRBV15 and J is TRBJ2-2, with TRBD1 identical over 8 bases. This CDR3 is 13 amino acids long. After removal of 3 bases from V and 7 bases from J, the junction contained 1 base not matched to a gene. CDR1 and CDR2 (germline): LNHNV, YYDKDF (reference sequence). The CDR3: CATSRDRVGELFF. CDR3 nucleotide sequence: TGTGCCACCAGCAGGGACAGGGTCGGGGAGCTGTTTTTT.

This clone was detected a few times. The chain couples TRBV4-2 to TRBJ1-1; D gene ambiguous. CDR1 LGHNA and CDR2 YNFKEQ come from the germline V gene. The length of the CDR3 is 15 residues. The ends were cut back, 4 bases at V and 0 bases at J, with 12 bases in the middle. This CDR3 reads CASSRESPMNTEAFF. The CDR3 DNA sequence: TGTGCCAGCAGCCGGGAGAGTCCAATGAACACTGAAGCTTTCTTT.

This chain links TRBV18 with TRBJ1-1; D is uncertain. From germline, CDR1 is KGHSH and CDR2 LQKENI. V was pared by 2 bases and J by 5 bases, with 15 bases between. The CDR3 totals 15 residues. The CDR3 protein is CASSPNRNQGTEAFF. The CDR3 DNA is TGTGCCAGCTCACCAAATAGGAACCAAGGGACTGAAGCTTTCTTT.

This chain joins TRBV25-1 and TRBJ1-2; 8 bases map to TRBD1. V trimming: 5 bases; J trimming: 4 bases; junction bases outside the gene matches: 15. The CDR3 totals 17 residues. Germline assignment: CDR1 MGHDK and CDR2 SYGVNS. CDR3 DNA: TGTGCCAGCAGTTCCGGGACAGGACTCAGATCCTTCTATGGCTACACCTTC. The encoded protein is CASSSGTGLRSFYGYTF.